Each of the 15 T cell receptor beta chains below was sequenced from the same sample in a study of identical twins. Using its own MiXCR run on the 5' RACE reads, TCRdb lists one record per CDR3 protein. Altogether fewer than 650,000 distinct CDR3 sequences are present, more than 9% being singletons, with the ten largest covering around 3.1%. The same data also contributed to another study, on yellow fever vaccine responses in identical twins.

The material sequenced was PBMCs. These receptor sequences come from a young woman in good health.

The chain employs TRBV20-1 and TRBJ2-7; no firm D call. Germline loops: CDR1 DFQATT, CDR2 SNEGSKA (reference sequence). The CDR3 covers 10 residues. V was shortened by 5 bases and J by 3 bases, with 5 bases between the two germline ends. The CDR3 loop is CSALHYEQYF. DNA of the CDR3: TGCAGTGCTCTCCACTACGAGCAGTACTTC.

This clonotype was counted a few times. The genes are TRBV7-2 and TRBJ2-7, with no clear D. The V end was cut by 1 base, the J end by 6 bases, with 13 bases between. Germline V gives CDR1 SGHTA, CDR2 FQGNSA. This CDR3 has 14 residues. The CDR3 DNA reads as TGTGCCAGCAGCTTAGATGAGGTTTTAAGCGAGCAGTACTTC. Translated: CASSLDEVLSEQYF.

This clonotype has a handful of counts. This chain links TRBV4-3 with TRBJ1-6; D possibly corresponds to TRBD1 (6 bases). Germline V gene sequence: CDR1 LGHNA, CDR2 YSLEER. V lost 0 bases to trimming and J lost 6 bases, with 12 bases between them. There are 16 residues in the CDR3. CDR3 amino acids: CASSQDRGAGNSPLHF. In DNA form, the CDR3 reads TGCGCCAGCAGCCAAGATCGGGGGGCCGGTAATTCACCCCTCCACTTT.

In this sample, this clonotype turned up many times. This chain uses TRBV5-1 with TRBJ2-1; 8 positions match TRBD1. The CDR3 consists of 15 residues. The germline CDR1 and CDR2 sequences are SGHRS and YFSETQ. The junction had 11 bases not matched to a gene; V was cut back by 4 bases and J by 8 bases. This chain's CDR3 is CASSRRQGYEDEQFF. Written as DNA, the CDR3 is TGCGCCAGCAGCCGGAGACAGGGGTATGAGGATGAGCAGTTCTTC.

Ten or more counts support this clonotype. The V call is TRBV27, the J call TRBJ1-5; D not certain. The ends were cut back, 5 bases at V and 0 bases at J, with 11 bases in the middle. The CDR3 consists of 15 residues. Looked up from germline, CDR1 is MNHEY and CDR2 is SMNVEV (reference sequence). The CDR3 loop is CASSLAEYSNQPQHF. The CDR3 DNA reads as TGTGCCAGCAGTCTCGCGGAGTATAGCAATCAGCCCCAGCATTTT.

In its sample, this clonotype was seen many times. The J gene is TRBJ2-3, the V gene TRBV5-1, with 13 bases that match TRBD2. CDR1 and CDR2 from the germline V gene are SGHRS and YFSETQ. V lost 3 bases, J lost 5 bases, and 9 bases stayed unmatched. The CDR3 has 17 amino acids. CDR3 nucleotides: TGCGCCAGCAGCTCCAGTGGACTAGCGGGAGATAGAGATACGCAGTATTTT. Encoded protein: CASSSSGLAGDRDTQYF.

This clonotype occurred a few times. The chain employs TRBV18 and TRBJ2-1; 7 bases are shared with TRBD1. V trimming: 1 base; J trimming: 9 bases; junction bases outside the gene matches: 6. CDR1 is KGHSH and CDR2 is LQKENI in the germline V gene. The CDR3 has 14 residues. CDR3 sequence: CASSPRTGDGEQFF. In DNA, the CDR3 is TGTGCCAGCTCACCACGCACAGGGGACGGTGAGCAGTTCTTC.

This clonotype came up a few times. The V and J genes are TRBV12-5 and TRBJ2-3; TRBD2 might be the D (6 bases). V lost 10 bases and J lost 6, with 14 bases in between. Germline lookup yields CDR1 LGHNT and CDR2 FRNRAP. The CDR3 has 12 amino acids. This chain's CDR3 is CATGTDTDTQYF. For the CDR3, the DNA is TGTGCTACCGGGACTGATACGGATACGCAGTATTTT.

The CDR3: CASSRGLGETQYF. CDR3 in DNA: TGTGCCAGCAGTAGGGGACTCGGAGAGACCCAGTACTTC. V gene TRBV9 combines with J gene TRBJ2-5, with D tentatively TRBD2 (6 bases). Germline V gives CDR1 SGDLS, CDR2 YYNGEE. This CDR3 region has 13 residues. Deletions cut 5 bases from V and 4 bases from J, with 12 bases between.

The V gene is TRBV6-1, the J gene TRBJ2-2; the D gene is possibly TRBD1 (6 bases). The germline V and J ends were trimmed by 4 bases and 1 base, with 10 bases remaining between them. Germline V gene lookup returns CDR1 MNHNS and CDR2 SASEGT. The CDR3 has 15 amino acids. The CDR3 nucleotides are TGTGCCAGCAGTGGGACAGTGGTGAACACCGGGGAGCTGTTTTTT. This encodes CASSGTVVNTGELFF.

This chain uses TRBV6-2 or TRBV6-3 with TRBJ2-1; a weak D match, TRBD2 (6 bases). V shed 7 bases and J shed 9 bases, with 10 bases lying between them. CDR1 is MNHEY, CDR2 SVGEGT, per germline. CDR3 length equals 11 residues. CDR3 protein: CASIKGGEQFF. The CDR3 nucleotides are TGTGCCAGCATAAAGGGAGGTGAGCAGTTCTTC.

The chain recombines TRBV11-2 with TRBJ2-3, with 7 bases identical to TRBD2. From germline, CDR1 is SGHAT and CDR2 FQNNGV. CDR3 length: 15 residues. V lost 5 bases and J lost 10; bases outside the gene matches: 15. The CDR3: CASSPPRLGGHSQYF. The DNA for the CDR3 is TGTGCCAGCAGCCCGCCTCGGTTGGGAGGGCATTCGCAGTATTTT.

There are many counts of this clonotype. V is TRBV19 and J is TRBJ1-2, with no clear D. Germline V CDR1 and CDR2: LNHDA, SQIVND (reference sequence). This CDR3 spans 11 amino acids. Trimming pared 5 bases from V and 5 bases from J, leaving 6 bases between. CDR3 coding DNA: TGTGCCAGTAGTGACACTTATGGCTACACCTTC. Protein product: CASSDTYGYTF.

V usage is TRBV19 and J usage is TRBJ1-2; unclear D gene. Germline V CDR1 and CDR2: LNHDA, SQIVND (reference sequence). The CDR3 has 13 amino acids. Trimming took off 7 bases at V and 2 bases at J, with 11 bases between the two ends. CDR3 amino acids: CASNMGPNYGYTF. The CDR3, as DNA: TGTGCCAGTAACATGGGTCCCAACTATGGCTACACCTTC.

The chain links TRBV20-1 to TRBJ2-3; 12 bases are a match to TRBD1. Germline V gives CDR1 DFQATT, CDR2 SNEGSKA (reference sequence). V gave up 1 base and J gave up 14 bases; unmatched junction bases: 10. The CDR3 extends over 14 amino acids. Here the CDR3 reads CSARAGTGGYSGYF. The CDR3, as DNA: TGCAGTGCTAGAGCGGGGACAGGGGGCTATTCGGGGTATTTT.